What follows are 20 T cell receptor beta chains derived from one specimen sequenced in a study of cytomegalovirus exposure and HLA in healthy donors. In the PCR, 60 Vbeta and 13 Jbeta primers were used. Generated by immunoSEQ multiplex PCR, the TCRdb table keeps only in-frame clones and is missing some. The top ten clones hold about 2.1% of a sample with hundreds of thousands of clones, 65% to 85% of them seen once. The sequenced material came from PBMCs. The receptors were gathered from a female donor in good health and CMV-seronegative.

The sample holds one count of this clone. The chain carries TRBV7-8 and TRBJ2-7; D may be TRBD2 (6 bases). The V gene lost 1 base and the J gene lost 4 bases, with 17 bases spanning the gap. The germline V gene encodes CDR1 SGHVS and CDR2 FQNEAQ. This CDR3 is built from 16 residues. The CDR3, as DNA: TGTGCCAGCAGCTTAGAATCCGGGAGCCCCGGGTACGAGCAGTACTTC. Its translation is CASSLESGSPGYEQYF.

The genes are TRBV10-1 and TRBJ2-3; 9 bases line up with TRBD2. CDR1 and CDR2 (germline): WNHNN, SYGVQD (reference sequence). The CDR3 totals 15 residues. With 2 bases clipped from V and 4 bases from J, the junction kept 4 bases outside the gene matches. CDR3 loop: CASSERRGGADTQYF. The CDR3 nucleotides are TGCGCCAGCAGTGAGCGGCGGGGGGGAGCAGATACGCAGTATTTT.

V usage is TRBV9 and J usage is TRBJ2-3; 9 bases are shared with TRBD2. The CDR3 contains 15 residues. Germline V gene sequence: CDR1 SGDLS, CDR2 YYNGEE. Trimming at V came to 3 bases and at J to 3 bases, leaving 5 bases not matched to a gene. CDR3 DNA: TGTGCCAGCAGCGCCGGACTAGCGACGACAGATACGCAGTATTTT. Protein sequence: CASSAGLATTDTQYF.

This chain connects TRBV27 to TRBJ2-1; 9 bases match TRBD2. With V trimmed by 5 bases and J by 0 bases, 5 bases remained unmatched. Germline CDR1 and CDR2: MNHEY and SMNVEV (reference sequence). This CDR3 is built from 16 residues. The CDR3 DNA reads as TGTGCCAGCAGTCCTGAAGCGGGAGGCTCCTACAATGAGCAGTTCTTC. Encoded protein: CASSPEAGGSYNEQFF.

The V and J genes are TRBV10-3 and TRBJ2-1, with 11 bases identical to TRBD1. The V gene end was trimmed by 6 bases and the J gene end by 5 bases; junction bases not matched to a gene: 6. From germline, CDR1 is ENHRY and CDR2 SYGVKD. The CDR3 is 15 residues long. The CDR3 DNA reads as TGTGCCATCAGGGGAGGACAGGGGGCGAACAATGAGCAGTTCTTC. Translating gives CAIRGGQGANNEQFF.

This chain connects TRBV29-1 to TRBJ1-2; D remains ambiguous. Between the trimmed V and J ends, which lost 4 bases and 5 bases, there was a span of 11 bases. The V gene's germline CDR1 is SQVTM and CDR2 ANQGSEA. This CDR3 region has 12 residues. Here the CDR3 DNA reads TGCAGCGTTGCCCGGGGAATTTATGGCTACACCTTC. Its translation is CSVARGIYGYTF.

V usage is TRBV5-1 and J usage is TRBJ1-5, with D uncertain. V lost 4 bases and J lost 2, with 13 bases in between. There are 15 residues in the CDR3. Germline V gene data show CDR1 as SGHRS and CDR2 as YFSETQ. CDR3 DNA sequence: TGCGCCAGCAGCCCTTCCTCAGGTGGCAATCAGCCCCAGCATTTT. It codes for CASSPSSGGNQPQHF.

The CDR3 loop is CASSSTAPEHYNEQFF. CDR3 DNA: TGTGCCAGCAGCTCGACAGCGCCCGAGCATTACAATGAGCAGTTCTTC. The chain recombines TRBV28 with TRBJ2-1; perhaps TRBD1 as D (5 bases). The CDR3 is 16 amino acids. Trimming pared 6 bases from V and 4 bases from J, leaving 19 bases between. Germline loops: CDR1 MDHEN, CDR2 SYDVKM.

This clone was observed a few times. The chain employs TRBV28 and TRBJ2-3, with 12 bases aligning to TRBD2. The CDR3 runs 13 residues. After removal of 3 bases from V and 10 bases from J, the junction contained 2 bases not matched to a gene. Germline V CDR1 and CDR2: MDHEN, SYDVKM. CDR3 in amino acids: CASSLTSGSAQYF. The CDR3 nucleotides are TGTGCCAGCAGTTTGACTAGCGGGAGTGCGCAGTATTTT. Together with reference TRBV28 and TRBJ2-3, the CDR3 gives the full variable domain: DVKVTQSSRYLVKRTGEKVFLECVQDMDHENMFWYRQDPGLGLRLIYFSYDVKMKEKGDIPEGYSVSREKKERFSLILESASTNQTSMYLCASSLTSGSAQYFGPGTRLTVL.

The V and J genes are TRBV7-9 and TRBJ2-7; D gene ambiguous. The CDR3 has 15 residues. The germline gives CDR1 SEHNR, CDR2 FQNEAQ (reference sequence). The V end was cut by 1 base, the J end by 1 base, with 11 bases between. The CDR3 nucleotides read TGTGCCAGCAGCTTAGATTGGGCTACTTCCTACGAGCAGTACTTC. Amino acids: CASSLDWATSYEQYF.

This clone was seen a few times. CDR3 residues: CASSSDRVYEQYF. DNA for the CDR3: TGTGCCAGCAGCTCGGACAGGGTTTACGAGCAGTACTTC. The rearrangement joins TRBV7-3 to TRBJ2-7; 8 positions match TRBD1. Germline V gene lookup returns CDR1 SGHTA and CDR2 FQGTGA. V gave up 4 bases and J gave up 4 bases; unmatched junction bases: 3. CDR3 length equals 13 residues.

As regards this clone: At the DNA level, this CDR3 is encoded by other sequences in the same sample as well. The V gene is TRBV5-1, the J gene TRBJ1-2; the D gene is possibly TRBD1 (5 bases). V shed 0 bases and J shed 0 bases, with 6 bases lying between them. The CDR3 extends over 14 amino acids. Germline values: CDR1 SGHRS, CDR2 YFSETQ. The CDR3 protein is CASSLGQSNYGYTF. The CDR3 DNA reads TGCGCCAGCAGCTTGGGACAGTCTAACTATGGCTACACCTTC.

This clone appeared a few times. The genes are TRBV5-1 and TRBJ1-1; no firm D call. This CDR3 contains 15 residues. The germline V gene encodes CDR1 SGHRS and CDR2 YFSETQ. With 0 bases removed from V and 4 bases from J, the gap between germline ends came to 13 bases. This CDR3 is CASSLDRMGSTEAFF. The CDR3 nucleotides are TGCGCCAGCAGCTTGGACCGGATGGGGAGCACTGAAGCTTTCTTT.

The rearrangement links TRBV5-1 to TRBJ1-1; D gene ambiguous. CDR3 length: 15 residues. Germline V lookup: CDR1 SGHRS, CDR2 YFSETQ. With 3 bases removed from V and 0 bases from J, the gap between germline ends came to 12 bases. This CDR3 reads CASSSTGSMNTEAFF. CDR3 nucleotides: TGCGCCAGCAGCTCGACGGGATCCATGAACACTGAAGCTTTCTTT.

CDR3 sequence (DNA): TGTGCCAGCAGCACCCCGACAGGGGGCCCCTCCTACGAGCAGTACTTC. Translation gives CASSTPTGGPSYEQYF. The V call is TRBV5-4, the J call TRBJ2-5, with 10 bases identical to TRBD1. The last part of the DNA fits TRBJ2-7 better; the J call may be wrong. The CDR3 totals 16 residues. CDR1 and CDR2 (germline): SGHNT, YYREEE (reference sequence).

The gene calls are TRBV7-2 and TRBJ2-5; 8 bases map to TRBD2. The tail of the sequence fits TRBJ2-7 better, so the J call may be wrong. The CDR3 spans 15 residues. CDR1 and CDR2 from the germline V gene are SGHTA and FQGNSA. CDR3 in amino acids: CASSLSSREEYEQYF. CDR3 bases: TGTGCCAGCAGCTTATCTTCGCGGGAGGAGTACGAGCAGTACTTC.

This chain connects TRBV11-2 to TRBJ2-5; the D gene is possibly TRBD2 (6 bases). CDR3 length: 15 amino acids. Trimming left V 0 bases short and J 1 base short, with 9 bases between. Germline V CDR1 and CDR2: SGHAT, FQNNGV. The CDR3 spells CASSLDAGPQETQYF. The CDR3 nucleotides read TGTGCCAGCAGCTTAGATGCGGGACCCCAAGAGACCCAGTACTTC.

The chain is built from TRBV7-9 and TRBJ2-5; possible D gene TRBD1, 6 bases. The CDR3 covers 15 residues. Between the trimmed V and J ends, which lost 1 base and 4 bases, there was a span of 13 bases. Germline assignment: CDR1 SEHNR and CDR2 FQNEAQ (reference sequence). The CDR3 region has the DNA TGTGCCAGCAGCTTAGTACAGGGAGAGACAGAGACCCAGTACTTC. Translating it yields CASSLVQGETETQYF. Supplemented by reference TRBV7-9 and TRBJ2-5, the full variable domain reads DTGVSQNPRHKITKRGQNVTFRCDPISEHNRLYWYRQTLGQGPEFLTYFQNEAQLEKSRLLSDRFSAERPKGSFSTLEIQRTEQGDSAMYLCASSLVQGETETQYFGPGTRLLVL.

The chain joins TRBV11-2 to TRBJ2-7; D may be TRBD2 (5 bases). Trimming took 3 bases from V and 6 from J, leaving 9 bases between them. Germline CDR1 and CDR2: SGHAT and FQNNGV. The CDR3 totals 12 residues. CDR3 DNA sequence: TGTGCCAGCAGCTTGGGCGGAGGCGAGCAGTACTTC. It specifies CASSLGGGEQYF.

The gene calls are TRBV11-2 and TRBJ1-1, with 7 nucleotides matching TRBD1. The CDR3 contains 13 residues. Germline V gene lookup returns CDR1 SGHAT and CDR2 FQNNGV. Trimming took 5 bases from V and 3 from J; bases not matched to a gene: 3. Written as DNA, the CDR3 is TGTGCCAGCAGCCCAACAGGGGACACTGAAGCTTTCTTT. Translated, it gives CASSPTGDTEAFF.